This TCR beta chain stems from a study of radiotherapy plus CTLA-4 blockade in lung cancer (dated by TCRdb to the late 2010s). For context, the study as a whole: Among the enrolled patients, 15% to 20% had an objective response, and 25% to 35% reached disease control. General study outcomes and caveats: After treatment with radiotherapy and ipilimumab, TCR clones that originated in tumors expanded in peripheral blood. Increased serum interferon-beta after radiation, together with early dynamic changes in blood T cell clones, were reported to be the strongest predictors of response.

Focal radiation therapy combined with CTLA-4 blockade (ipilimumab) was tested in patients with chemo-refractory metastatic non-small-cell lung cancer. With respect to this clone: Its antigen is not yet known. No base-level quality is on record; no much larger clone is a single base apart.

The CDR3 starts with the cysteine, ends with the phenylalanine, and has 13 residues. Only the CDR3 portion is preserved as DNA: 39 bases, with reading frame beginning at the first base. According to the germline V gene (reference sequence), CDR1 reads MNHEY and CDR2 reads SMNVEV. Trimming removed 5 bases from V and 9 bases from J, leaving 16 bases between the germline ends. Library preparation used the immunoSEQ multiplex PCR assay. TCRdb carries this immuneACCESS record with in-frame sequences only. Its versions omit some clonotypes, under half of them owing to an unresolved V gene in the studies checked, with the rest unexplained. The sample table shows 75,000 to 95,000 clones, and approximately 78% are seen once. The ten largest clones take up roughly 23% of the sample.

The rearrangement combines TRBV27 with TRBJ1-1; matching of 6 bases hints at TRBD1 as the D gene. The material sequenced was peripheral blood, taken from a patient treated with radiotherapy plus ipilimumab. The TCR originated in a human donor with non-small cell lung cancer that progressed on radiotherapy plus ipilimumab. The CDR3 protein: CASSIIPGAQAFF. The base sequence is TGTGCCAGCAGTATAATCCCAGGGGCTCAAGCTTTCTTT.